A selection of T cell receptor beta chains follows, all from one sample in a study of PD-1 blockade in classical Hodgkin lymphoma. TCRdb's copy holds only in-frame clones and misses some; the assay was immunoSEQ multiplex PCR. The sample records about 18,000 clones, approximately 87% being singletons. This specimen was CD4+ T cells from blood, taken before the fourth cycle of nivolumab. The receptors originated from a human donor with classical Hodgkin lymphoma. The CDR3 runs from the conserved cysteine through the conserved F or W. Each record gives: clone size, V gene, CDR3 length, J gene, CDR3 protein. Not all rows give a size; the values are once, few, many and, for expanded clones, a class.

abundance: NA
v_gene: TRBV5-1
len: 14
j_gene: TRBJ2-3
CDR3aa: CASSLGSFPDTQYF

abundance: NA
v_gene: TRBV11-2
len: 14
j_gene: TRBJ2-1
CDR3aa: CASRKGGGTNEQFF

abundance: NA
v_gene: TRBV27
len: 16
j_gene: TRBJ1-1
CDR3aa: CASSYLGQGGRSEAFF

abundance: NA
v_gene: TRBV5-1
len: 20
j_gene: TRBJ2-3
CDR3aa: CASSLARSGRRGGGTDTQYF

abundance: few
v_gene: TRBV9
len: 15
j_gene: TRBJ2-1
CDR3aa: CASSVVGLAVNEQFF

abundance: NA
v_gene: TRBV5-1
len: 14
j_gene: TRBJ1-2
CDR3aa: CASSLGGGVYGYTF

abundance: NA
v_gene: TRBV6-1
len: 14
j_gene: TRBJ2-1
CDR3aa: CATQTSGRVYEQFF

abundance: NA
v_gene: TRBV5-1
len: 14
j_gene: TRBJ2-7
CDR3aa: CASSLAFREGEQYF

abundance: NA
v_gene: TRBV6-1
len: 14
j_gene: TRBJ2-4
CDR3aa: CASSELGTSGIQYF

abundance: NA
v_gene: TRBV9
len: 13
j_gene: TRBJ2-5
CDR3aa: CASSSGPQETQYF

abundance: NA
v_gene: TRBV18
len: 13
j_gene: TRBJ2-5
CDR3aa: CASEARGEETQYF

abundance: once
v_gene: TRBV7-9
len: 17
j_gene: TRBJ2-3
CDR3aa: CASTNFGRTSGTDTQYF

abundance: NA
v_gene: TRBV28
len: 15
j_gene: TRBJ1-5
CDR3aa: CASSLAGQYNQPQHF

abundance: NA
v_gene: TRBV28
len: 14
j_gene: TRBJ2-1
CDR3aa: CASSGSRVGNEQFF

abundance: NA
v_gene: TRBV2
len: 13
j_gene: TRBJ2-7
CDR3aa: CASSVGQSYEQYF

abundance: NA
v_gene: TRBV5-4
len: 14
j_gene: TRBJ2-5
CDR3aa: CASSPGQFQETQYF

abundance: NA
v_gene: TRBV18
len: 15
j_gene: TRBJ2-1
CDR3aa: CASSPRQGGWSEQFF

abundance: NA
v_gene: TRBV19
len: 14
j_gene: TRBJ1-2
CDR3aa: CASSSWTVKYGYTF

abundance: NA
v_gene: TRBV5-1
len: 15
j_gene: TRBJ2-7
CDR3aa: CASSLAVGVDSEQYF

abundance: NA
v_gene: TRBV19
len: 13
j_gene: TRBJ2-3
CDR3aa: CASSIAVTDTQYF

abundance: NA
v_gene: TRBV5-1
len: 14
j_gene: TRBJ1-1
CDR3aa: CASSPTTGNTEAFF

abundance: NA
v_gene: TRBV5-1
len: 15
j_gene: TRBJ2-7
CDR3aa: CASSEWDSGSGEQYF

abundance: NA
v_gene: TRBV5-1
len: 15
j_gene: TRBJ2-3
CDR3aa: CASSLGWERADTQYF

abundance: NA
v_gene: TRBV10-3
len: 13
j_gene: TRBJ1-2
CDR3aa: CAISDTGAYGYTF

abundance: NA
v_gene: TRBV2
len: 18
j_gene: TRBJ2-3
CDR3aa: CASSDVPGFSTGTDTQYF

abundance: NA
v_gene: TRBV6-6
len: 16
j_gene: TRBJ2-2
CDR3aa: CASSQSAGGTTGELFF

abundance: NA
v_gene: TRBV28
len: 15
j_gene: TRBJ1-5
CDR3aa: CASSLIGPWDQPQHF

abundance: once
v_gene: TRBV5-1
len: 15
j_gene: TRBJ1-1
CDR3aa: CASSLSRTANTEAFF

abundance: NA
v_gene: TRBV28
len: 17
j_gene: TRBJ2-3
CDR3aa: CASSGRGGKLSTDTQYF

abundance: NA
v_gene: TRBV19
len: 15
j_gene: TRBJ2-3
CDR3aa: CASSKGGASTDTQYF

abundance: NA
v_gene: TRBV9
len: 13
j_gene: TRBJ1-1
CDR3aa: CASSLGGFTEAFF

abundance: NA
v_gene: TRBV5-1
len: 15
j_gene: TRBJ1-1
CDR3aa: CASSPDPGQAYEAFF

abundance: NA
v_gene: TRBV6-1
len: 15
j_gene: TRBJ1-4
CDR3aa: CASSELQGIIEKLFF

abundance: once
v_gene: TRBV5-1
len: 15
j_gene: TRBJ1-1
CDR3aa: CASSLALGGAGEAFF

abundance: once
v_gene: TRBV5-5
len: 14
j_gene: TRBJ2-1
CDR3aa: CASSYLRQDNEQFF

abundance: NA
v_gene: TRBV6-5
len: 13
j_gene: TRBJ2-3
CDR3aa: CASSARATDTQYF

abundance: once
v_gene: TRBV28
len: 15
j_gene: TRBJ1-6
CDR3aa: CASREGTILGSPLHF

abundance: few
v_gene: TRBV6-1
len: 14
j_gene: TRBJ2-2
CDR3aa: CASSDQLGGGELFF

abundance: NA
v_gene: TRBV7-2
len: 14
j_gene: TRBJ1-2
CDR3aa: CASSLSTGAYGYTF

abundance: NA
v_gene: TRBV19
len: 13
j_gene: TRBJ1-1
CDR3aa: CASSMKVNTEAFF

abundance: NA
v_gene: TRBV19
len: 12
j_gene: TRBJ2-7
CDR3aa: CASSTGTVEQYF

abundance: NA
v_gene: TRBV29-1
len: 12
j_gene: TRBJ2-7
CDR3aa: CSVTQGSDEQYF

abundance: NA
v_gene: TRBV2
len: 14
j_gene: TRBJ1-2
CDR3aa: CASSAGTGGFGYTF

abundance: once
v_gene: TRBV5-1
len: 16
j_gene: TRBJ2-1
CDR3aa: CASSFEGGLSYNEQFF

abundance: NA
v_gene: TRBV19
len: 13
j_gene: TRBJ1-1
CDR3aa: CASGGRMNTEAFF

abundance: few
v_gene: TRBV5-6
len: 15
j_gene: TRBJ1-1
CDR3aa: CASSLGGWGHTEAFF

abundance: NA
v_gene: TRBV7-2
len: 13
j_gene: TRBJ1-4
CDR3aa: CASSLTRREKLFF

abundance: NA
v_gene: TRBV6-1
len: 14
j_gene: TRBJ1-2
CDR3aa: CASSHLGQGYGYTF

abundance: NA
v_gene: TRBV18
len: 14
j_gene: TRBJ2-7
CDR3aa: CASSPPFGSYEQYF

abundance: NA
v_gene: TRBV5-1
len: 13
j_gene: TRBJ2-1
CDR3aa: CASSLRGNNEQFF

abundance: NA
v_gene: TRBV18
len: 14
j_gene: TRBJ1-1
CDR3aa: CASSPYAGGTEAFF

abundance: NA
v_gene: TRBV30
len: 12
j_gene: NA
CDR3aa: CAWSVTQETQYF

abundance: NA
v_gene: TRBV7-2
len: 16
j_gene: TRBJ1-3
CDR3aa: CASSLTGTGNGNTIYF

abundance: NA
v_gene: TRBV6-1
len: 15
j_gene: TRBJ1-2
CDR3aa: CASIMTGRFVEGYTF

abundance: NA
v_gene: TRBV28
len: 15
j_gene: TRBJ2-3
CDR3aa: CASSRRTGVSDTQYF